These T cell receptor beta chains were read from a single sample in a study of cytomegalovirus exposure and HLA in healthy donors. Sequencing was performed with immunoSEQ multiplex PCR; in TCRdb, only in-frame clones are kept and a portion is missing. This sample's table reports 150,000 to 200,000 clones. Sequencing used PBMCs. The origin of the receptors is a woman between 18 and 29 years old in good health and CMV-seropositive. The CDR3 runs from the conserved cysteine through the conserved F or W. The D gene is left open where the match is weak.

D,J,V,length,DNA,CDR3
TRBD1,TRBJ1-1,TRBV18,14,TGTGCCAGCTCACCACTGGACAGGTACACTGAAGCTTTCTTT,CASSPLDRYTEAFF
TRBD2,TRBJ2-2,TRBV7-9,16,TGTGCCAGCAGCATTAGCGGGAGATTCAACACCGGGGAGCTGTTTTTT,CASSISGRFNTGELFF
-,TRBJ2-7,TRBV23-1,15,TGCGCCAGCAGTCAAAGGACTCGACGCTCCTACGAGCAGTACTTC,CASSQRTRRSYEQYF
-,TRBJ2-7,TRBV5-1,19,TGCGCCAGCAGCTCCACCGGTATGACGAGCGGAGGAAGCTCCTACGAGCAGTACTTC,CASSSTGMTSGGSSYEQYF
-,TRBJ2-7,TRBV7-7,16,TGTGCCAGCGCCACCCAACGGGTGGAGGTCTCCTACGAGCAGTACTTC,CASATQRVEVSYEQYF
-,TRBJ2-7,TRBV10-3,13,TGTGCCATTTGGTCCCCAGGGTTTCGCGAGCAGTACTTC,CAIWSPGFREQYF
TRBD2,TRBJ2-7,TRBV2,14,TGTGCCAGCGATACTAGCGACCGCTCCTACGAGCAGTACTTC,CASDTSDRSYEQYF
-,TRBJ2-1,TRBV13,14,TGTGCCAGCAGCTTAGGCCTAGTCGGGGGTGAGCAGTTCTTC,CASSLGLVGGEQFF
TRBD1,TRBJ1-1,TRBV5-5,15,TGTGCCAGCAGCTTGGAGGGGGCTTTGTACACTGAAGCTTTCTTT,CASSLEGALYTEAFF
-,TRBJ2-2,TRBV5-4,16,TGTGCCAGCAGCTTGGGTGTTGGGGGGACCCCCGGGGAGCTGTTTTTT,CASSLGVGGTPGELFF
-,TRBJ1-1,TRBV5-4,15,TGTGCCAGCAGCTTGGGGGCCATCCTGAACACTGAAGCTTTCTTT,CASSLGAILNTEAFF
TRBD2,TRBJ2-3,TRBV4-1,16,TGCGCCAGCAGCCAAGAACTAGCGGGATTCACAGATACGCAGTATTTT,CASSQELAGFTDTQYF
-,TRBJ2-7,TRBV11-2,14,TGTGCCAGCAGCTTAGTAGGCGGCACCTACGAGCAGTACTTC,CASSLVGGTYEQYF
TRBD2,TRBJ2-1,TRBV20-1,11,TGCAGTGCTCGGCGAGCGGGGGGGCTGTTCTTC,CSARRAGGLFF
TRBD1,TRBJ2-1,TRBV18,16,TGTGCCAGCTCACCGGCGACAGGGGGTGCCGAGGGTGAGCAGTTCTTC,CASSPATGGAEGEQFF
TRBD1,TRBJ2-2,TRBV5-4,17,TGTGCCAGCAGCCTAGGACAGGGCGGTGGAGGCACCGGGGAGCTGTTTTTT,CASSLGQGGGGTGELFF
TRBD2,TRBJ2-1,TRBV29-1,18,TGCAGCGTTGAAGATCTTACGGGGGTCGCGGGAGGGCCACAGGAGCAGTTCTTC,CSVEDLTGVAGGPQEQFF